The clone carrying this T cell receptor (beta chain) was detected ten times or more. The entry originates in a study of CD8+CD57+ T cells in acquired aplastic anemia. Study-wide background: The sorted CD4+ and CD8+ cells yielded an average approximately 3.2 ug of DNA.

CDR1 and CDR2 (germline): MNHNS, SASEGT. This CDR3 has 15 amino acids. The ends lost 5 bases at V and 2 bases at J; junction bases unmatched: 6. The patients chosen for sequencing had shown expansion of CD8+CD57+ cells (detected by flow cytometry). Blood was sampled before the patients had received any therapy. Genomic DNA templated the TCR beta VDJ and CDR3 profiling. One entry per CDR3 protein results from TCRdb running MiXCR on the reads. The table includes about 180,000 distinct CDR3 sequences, less than 60% detected once. Sequenced sample: sorted CD4+, CD8+, or CD8+CD57+ T cells (not recorded which) from PBMCs. The genes are TRBV6-1 and TRBJ2-5, with 9 bases identical to TRBD2. This clonotype was obtained from a human donor with aplastic anemia. In DNA, the CDR3 is TGTGCCAGCAGTCGGACTAGCGCGTTACAAGAGACCCAGTACTTC. It translates to CASSRTSALQETQYF.